The 26 T cell receptor beta chains presented below share a single source sample, sequenced in a study of blood T cell repertoires in COVID-19. Only in-frame clones appear in the TCRdb table, and some are missing; sequencing was by immunoSEQ multiplex PCR. This table holds 280,000 or so clones, 88% found once. What was sequenced was peripheral blood. Receptors were obtained from a man aged 18-30 years with active or convalescent COVID-19.

The chain has TRBV29-1 and TRBJ1-5; D uncertain. Germline CDR1 SQVTM, CDR2 ANQGSEA. There are 14 residues in the CDR3. The V gene lost 8 bases and the J gene lost 3 bases, with 17 bases spanning the gap. CDR3 residues: CSRRCQRYNQPQHF. The CDR3 nucleotides read TGCAGCCGCCGGTGTCAGCGCTACAATCAGCCCCAGCATTTT.

CDR3 in amino acids: CASSMIYLAGQETQYF. In nucleotides, the CDR3 is TGTGCCAGTAGTATGATATACCTAGCGGGGCAAGAGACCCAGTACTTC. This sequence joins TRBV19 and TRBJ2-5; TRBD2 matches 9 bases. There are 16 residues in the CDR3. CDR1 and CDR2 from the germline V gene are LNHDA and SQIVND (reference sequence). With 3 bases clipped from V and 2 bases from J, the junction kept 7 bases outside the gene matches.

This chain's CDR3 is CAISAPGGSVTGELFF. CDR3 DNA sequence: TGTGCCATCAGTGCCCCGGGGGGTTCCGTGACCGGGGAGCTGTTTTTT. The V call is TRBV10-3, the J call TRBJ2-2; 7 bases match TRBD2. CDR1 ENHRY and CDR2 SYGVKD come from the germline V gene. The CDR3 runs 16 residues. Germline trimming cut 4 bases from V and 5 bases from J; bases unmatched to any gene: 10.

This clone was recorded once. The rearrangement links TRBV19 to TRBJ1-1; D is possibly TRBD1 (5 bases). The CDR3 runs 14 residues. The germline V gene encodes CDR1 LNHDA and CDR2 SQIVND (reference sequence). V shed 5 bases and J shed 1 base, with 11 bases lying between them. The CDR3: CASSLGRGNTEAFF. The CDR3 DNA reads as TGTGCCAGTAGTCTAGGGAGGGGGAACACTGAAGCTTTCTTT.

The gene calls are TRBV5-6 and TRBJ1-1; TRBD1 matches 9 bases. Trimming removed 0 bases from V and 10 bases from J; junction bases left unmatched: 4. Looked up from germline, CDR1 is SGHDT and CDR2 is YYEEEE. This CDR3 comprises 13 residues. The CDR3 is CASSLDRGLVAFF. In nucleotides, the CDR3 is TGTGCCAGCAGCTTGGACAGGGGGCTGGTAGCTTTCTTT.

In this sample, this clone turned up once. In nucleotides, the CDR3 is TGTGCCAGCAGTTCACAGGGATCGGACACTGAAGCTTTCTTT. Translating gives CASSSQGSDTEAFF. The rearrangement links TRBV6-2 or TRBV6-3 to TRBJ1-1; the D gene is possibly TRBD1 (6 bases). V lost 4 bases and J lost 3, with 12 bases in between. This CDR3 has 14 residues. Per germline, CDR1 MNHEY and CDR2 SVGEGT.

CDR3 DNA: TGTGCCGGGGGACAGGGGGCTCAGATTGGCTACACCTTC. The encoded protein is CAGGQGAQIGYTF. The chain has TRBV6-5 and TRBJ1-2; TRBD1 agrees at 12 bases. The germline CDR1 and CDR2 sequences are MNHEY and SVGAGI. J was trimmed by 7 bases and V by 11 bases; bases with no gene match: 8. The CDR3 contains 13 residues.

The rearrangement uses TRBV10-3 and TRBJ2-3; 7 bases are shared with TRBD1. Germline CDR1 reads ENHRY; CDR2 reads SYGVKD. Unmatched junction bases numbered 5, after V lost 11 bases and J lost 3 bases. The CDR3 sequence is 12 residues long. CDR3 protein: CASGQTTDTQYF. The CDR3 DNA sequence: TGTGCCTCGGGACAGACAACAGATACGCAGTATTTT.

The chain recombines TRBV9 with TRBJ1-3; D is possibly TRBD1 (6 bases). Germline V gives CDR1 SGDLS, CDR2 YYNGEE. The CDR3 consists of 16 residues. V was pared by 3 bases and J by 6 bases, with 19 bases between. The CDR3, as DNA: TGTGCCAGCAGCGATGCCACAGGGACGGCCTTAAACACCATATATTTT. Translating it yields CASSDATGTALNTIYF.

The rearrangement uses TRBV4-1 and TRBJ1-1; D ambiguous. The CDR3 is made up of 14 amino acids. The germline CDR1 and CDR2 sequences are MGHRA and YSYEKL. Trimming removed 0 bases from V and 1 base from J, with 6 bases in between. For the CDR3, the DNA is TGCGCCAGCAGCCAAGAGGCAGAGAACACTGAAGCTTTCTTT. Its protein product is CASSQEAENTEAFF.

This sequence joins TRBV6-2 or TRBV6-3 and TRBJ2-7; 8 bases are a match to TRBD1. CDR1 and CDR2 (germline): MNHEY, SVGEGT. CDR3 length: 15 residues. The trim removed 6 bases at V and 5 bases at J, leaving 12 bases unmatched. The DNA of the CDR3 is TGTGCCAGCAGCTTCCCTATGGACAGGGTTAACGAGCAGTACTTC. Its translation is CASSFPMDRVNEQYF.

The chain links TRBV7-2 to TRBJ1-1; D not certain. Trimming took off 4 bases at V and 2 bases at J, with 11 bases between the two ends. The CDR3 consists of 14 residues. Germline loops: CDR1 SGHTA, CDR2 FQGNSA. As DNA, the CDR3 is TGTGCCAGCAGCTACCCGACACAAAACACTGAAGCTTTCTTT. This codes for CASSYPTQNTEAFF.

The rearrangement joins TRBV11-2 to TRBJ2-5; TRBD2 matches 11 bases. V lost 5 bases, J lost 5 bases, and 16 bases stayed unmatched. Germline V gene data show CDR1 as SGHAT and CDR2 as FQNNGV. CDR3 length: 18 amino acids. The CDR3, as DNA: TGTGCCAGCAGCCATAGATTAGCGGGGGGGCCCGTAGGTGAGACCCAGTACTTC. The encoded protein is CASSHRLAGGPVGETQYF.

DNA of the CDR3: TGTGCCAGCAGCTTGGCCGGGAGCTATGGCTACACCTTC. It yields the protein CASSLAGSYGYTF. The J gene is TRBJ1-2, the V gene TRBV5-6; D ambiguous. V was clipped by 0 bases and J by 4 bases, with 7 bases between them. CDR1 and CDR2 from the germline V gene are SGHDT and YYEEEE. The CDR3 extends over 13 amino acids.

This chain links TRBV6-4 with TRBJ2-1; TRBD1 matches at 12 bases. There are 16 residues in the CDR3. V gave up 3 bases and J gave up 9 bases; unmatched junction bases: 9. Germline CDR1 and CDR2: MRHNA and SNTAGT. Here the CDR3 reads CASSEVGTGGSVEQFF. The CDR3 DNA reads TGTGCCAGCAGTGAGGTCGGGACAGGGGGCTCAGTTGAGCAGTTCTTC.

In nucleotides, the CDR3 is TGCGCCAGCAGCCAAGATCCGACCCGGGACAGGGTAAGCAATCAGCCCCAGCATTTT. Translating it yields CASSQDPTRDRVSNQPQHF. V and J are TRBV4-3 and TRBJ1-5; 9 bases line up with TRBD1. CDR3 size: 19 residues. J gave up 1 base and V 0 bases, and 10 bases lay outside the gene matches. CDR1 and CDR2 (germline): LGHNA, YSLEER.

This clone was seen only a few times. V gene TRBV5-5 combines with J gene TRBJ1-5, with D possibly TRBD1 on 5 matching bases. V was clipped by 1 base and J by 1 base, with 9 bases between them. Germline V lookup: CDR1 SGHKS, CDR2 YYEKEE (reference sequence). This CDR3 has 15 residues. CDR3 loop: CASSLLGVSNQPQHF. The CDR3 nucleotides read TGTGCCAGCAGCTTGTTAGGGGTAAGCAATCAGCCCCAGCATTTT.

The rearrangement uses TRBV10-3 and TRBJ1-1; the D gene is possibly TRBD1 (5 bases). Germline CDR1 and CDR2: ENHRY and SYGVKD. The V end was cut by 0 bases, the J end by 1 base, with 6 bases between. The CDR3 covers 14 residues. CDR3: CAISESGGNTEAFF. In DNA, the CDR3 is TGTGCCATCAGTGAGTCGGGGGGGAACACTGAAGCTTTCTTT.

This sequence joins TRBV6-4 and TRBJ1-2; perhaps TRBD1 as D (6 bases). This CDR3 is built from 16 residues. Germline V lookup: CDR1 MRHNA, CDR2 SNTAGT. V was trimmed by 0 bases and J by 4 bases, leaving 15 bases between them. CDR3 in DNA: TGTGCCAGCAGTGACTCGAGTGGGGGCGGATTCTATGGCTACACCTTC. This sequence encodes CASSDSSGGGFYGYTF.

This clone has more than one count but fewer than ten. The chain is built from TRBV5-1 and TRBJ2-7; D unresolved. This CDR3 is 15 amino acids long. V gave up 3 bases and J gave up 1 base, with 14 bases separating them. The V gene's germline CDR1 is SGHRS and CDR2 YFSETQ. For the CDR3, the DNA is TGCGCCAGCAGCTCCGACGGGTTTGGGTCCTACGAGCAGTACTTC. Amino acids: CASSSDGFGSYEQYF.

The rearrangement joins TRBV18 to TRBJ2-1; tentatively, D is TRBD1 (6 bases). Germline V gives CDR1 KGHSH, CDR2 LQKENI. The CDR3 length is 14 residues. Trimming shortened V by 1 base and J by 6 bases, and 10 bases separated the two germline ends. The CDR3, as DNA: TGTGCCAGCTCACCACAACAGGGCTTCAATGAGCAGTTCTTC. Translated: CASSPQQGFNEQFF.

CDR3 DNA sequence: TGTGCCAGCCGCGGGGGGGCCTCCTACGAGCAGTACTTC. Translating it yields CASRGGASYEQYF. This chain links TRBV6-5 with TRBJ2-7; 9 bases fit TRBD2. V lost 8 bases, J lost 0 bases, and 2 bases stayed unmatched. This CDR3 has 13 residues. CDR1 MNHEY and CDR2 SVGAGI come from the germline V gene.

The gene calls are TRBV5-1 and TRBJ2-7, with 8 bases that match TRBD1. The CDR3 has 14 residues. The V and J ends lost 4 bases and 3 bases, in that order; junction bases with no gene match: 6. CDR1 and CDR2 from the germline V gene are SGHRS and YFSETQ. The CDR3 sequence: CASSLGTGVYEQYF. The CDR3 nucleotides read TGCGCCAGCAGCCTAGGGACAGGAGTCTACGAGCAGTACTTC.

The chain couples TRBV4-1 to TRBJ1-5; unclear D gene. This CDR3 contains 15 residues. Germline V CDR1 and CDR2: MGHRA, YSYEKL. Trimming stripped 1 base from V and 3 bases from J, with 10 bases between. The CDR3 loop is CASSQVRGTNQPQHF. CDR3 DNA: TGCGCCAGCAGCCAAGTTCGGGGTACCAATCAGCCCCAGCATTTT.

In regard to this clone: An end of the junction differs from the germline gene, which may be a read error. J is TRBJ2-2 and V is TRBV6-2 or TRBV6-3; D may be TRBD2 (5 bases). The CDR3 extends over 14 amino acids. Germline V gene data show CDR1 as MNHEY and CDR2 as SVGEGT. The CDR3: CASSLDRPTGELFF. The CDR3, as DNA: TGTGCCAGCAGTTTGGACCGACCCACCGGGGAACTGTTTTTT.

This rearrangement joins TRBV9 to TRBJ2-3, with a tentative D call TRBD2 (7 bases). The germline gives CDR1 SGDLS, CDR2 YYNGEE. V was shortened by 3 bases and J by 3 bases, with 14 bases between the two germline ends. This CDR3 has 15 amino acids. CDR3 region: CASSAGGRGTDTQYF. The CDR3 nucleotides read TGTGCCAGCAGCGCGGGGGGCAGAGGGACAGATACGCAGTATTTT.